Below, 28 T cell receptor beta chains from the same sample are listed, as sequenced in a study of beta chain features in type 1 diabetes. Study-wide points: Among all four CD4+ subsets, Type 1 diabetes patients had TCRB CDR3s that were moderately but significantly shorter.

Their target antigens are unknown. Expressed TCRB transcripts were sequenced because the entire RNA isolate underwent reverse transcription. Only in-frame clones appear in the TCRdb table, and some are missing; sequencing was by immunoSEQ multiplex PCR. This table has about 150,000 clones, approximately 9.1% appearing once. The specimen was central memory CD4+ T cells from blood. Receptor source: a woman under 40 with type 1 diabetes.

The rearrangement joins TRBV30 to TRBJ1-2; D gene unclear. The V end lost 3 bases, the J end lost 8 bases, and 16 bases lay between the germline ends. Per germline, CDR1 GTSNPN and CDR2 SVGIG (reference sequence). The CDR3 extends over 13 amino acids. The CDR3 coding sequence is TGTGCCTGGAGCCAATGGGGAGTAGCGGGCTACACCTTC. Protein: CAWSQWGVAGYTF.

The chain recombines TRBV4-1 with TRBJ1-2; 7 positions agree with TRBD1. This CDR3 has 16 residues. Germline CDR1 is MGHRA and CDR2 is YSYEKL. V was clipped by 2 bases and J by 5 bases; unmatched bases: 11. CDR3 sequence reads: CASSQNRGGLGYGYTF. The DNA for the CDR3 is TGCGCCAGCAGCCAAAACCGAGGGGGCCTGGGGTATGGCTACACCTTC.

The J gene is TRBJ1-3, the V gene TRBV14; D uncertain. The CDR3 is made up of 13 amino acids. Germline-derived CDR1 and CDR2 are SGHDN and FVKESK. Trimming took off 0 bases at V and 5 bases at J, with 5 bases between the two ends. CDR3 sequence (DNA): TGTGCCAGCAGCCAAGATCAGAGAAACACCATATATTTT. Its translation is CASSQDQRNTIYF. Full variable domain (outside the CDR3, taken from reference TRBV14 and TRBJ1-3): EAGVTQFPSHSVIEKGQTVTLRCDPISGHDNLYWYRRVMGKEIKFLLHFVKESKQDESGMPNNRFLAERTGGTYSTLKVQPAELEDSGVYFCASSQDQRNTIYFGEGSWLTVV.

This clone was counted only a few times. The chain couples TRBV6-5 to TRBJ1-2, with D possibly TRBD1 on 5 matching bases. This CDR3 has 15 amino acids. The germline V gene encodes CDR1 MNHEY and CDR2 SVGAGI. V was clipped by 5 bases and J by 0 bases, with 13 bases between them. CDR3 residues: CASSAYRLTNYGYTF. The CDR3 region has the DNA TGTGCCAGCAGTGCCTACAGGCTTACTAACTATGGCTACACCTTC.

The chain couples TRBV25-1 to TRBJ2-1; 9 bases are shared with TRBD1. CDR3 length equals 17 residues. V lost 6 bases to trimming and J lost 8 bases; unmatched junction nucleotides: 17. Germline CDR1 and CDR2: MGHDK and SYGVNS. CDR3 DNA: TGTGCCAGCAGCCCAGACCCGGGACAGGGTTTCCACTATGAGCAGTTCTTC. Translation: CASSPDPGQGFHYEQFF.

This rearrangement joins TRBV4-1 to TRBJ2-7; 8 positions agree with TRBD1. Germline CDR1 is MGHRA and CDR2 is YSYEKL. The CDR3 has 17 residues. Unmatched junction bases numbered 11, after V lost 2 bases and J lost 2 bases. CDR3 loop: CASSQNPTGGIPYEQYF. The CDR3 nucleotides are TGCGCCAGCAGCCAAAATCCCACAGGGGGAATCCCCTACGAGCAGTACTTC.

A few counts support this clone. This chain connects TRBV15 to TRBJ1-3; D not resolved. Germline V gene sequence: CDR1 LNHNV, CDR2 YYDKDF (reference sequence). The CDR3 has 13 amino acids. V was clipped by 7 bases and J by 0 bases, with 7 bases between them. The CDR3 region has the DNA TGTGCCACCAACAGTCTCTCTGGAAACACCATATATTTT. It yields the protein CATNSLSGNTIYF.

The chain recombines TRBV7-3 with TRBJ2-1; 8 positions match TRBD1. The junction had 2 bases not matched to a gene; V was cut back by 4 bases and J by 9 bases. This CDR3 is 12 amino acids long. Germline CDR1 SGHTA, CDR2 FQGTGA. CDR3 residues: CASSYDRGEQFF. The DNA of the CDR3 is TGTGCCAGCAGCTACGACAGGGGTGAGCAGTTCTTC.

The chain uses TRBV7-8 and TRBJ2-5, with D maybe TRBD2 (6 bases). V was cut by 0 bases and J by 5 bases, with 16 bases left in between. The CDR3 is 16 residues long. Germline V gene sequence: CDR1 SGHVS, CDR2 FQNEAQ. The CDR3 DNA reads TGTGCCAGCAGCTTAGCGGTGGGAGCGGGCCGGGAGACCCAGTACTTC. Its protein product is CASSLAVGAGRETQYF.

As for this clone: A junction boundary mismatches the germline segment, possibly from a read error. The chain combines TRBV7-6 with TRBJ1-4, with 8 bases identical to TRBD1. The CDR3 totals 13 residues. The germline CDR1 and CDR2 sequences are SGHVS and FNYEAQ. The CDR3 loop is CASSLEGTGTLLF. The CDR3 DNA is TGTGCCAGCAGCTTAGAGGGGACAGGCACCTTGCTCTTT.

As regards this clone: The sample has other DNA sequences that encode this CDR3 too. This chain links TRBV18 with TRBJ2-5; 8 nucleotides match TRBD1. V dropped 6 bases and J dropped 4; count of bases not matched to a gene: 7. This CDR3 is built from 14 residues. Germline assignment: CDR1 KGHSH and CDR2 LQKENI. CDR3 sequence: CASSPGQGGETQYF. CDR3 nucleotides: TGTGCCAGCTCCCCCGGACAGGGAGGAGAGACCCAGTACTTC.

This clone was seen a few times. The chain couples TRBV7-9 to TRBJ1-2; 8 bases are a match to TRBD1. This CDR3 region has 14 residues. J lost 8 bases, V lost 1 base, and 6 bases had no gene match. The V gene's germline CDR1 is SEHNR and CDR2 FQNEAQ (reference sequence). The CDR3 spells CASSLGQGMGGYTF. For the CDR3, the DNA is TGTGCCAGCAGCTTAGGACAGGGGATGGGAGGCTACACCTTC.

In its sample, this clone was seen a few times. The CDR3 protein is CAIQGTQTEAFF. The DNA for the CDR3 is TGTGCCATACAGGGAACTCAAACTGAAGCTTTCTTT. This chain uses TRBV21-1 with TRBJ1-1; TRBD1 is taken as the D call from the table, unchecked against the DNA. TRBV21-1 corresponds to a pseudogene. This CDR3 is 12 amino acids long.

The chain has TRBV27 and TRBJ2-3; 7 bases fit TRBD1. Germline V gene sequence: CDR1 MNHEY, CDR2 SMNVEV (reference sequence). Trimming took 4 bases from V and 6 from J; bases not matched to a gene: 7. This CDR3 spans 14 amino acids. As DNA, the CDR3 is TGTGCCAGCAGTTCGACAGGGTTTCTGGATACGCAGTATTTT. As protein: CASSSTGFLDTQYF.

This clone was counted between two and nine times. CDR3 region: CASSVLGLAADTQYF. CDR3 nucleotide sequence: TGTGCCAGCAGCGTCCTAGGACTAGCAGCAGATACGCAGTATTTT. The rearrangement joins TRBV9 to TRBJ2-3; 8 nucleotides line up with TRBD2. This CDR3 spans 15 amino acids. Germline trimming cut 2 bases from V and 4 bases from J; bases unmatched to any gene: 6. Looked up from germline, CDR1 is SGDLS and CDR2 is YYNGEE.

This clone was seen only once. The CDR3 bases are TGTGCCAGCAGCTCTCCGGCTAGGGGAGAGACCCAGTACTTC. Translating gives CASSSPARGETQYF. The chain couples TRBV6-5 to TRBJ2-5; D perhaps matches TRBD1 (5 bases). CDR1 and CDR2 from the germline V gene are MNHEY and SVGAGI. Deletions cut 6 bases from V and 4 bases from J, with 15 bases between. There are 14 residues in the CDR3.

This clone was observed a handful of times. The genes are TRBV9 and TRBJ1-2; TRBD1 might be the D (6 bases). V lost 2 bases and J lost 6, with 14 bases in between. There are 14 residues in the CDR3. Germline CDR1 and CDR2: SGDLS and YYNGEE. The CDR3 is CASSVRGGGDGYTF. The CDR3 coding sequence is TGTGCCAGCAGCGTGAGGGGAGGGGGAGATGGCTACACCTTC.

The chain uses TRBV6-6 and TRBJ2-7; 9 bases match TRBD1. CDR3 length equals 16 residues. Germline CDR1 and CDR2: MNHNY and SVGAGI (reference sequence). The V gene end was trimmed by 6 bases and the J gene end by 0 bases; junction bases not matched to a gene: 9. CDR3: CASSSLGQGPSYEQYF. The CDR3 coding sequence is TGTGCCAGCAGCTCCTTGGGACAGGGCCCCTCCTACGAGCAGTACTTC.

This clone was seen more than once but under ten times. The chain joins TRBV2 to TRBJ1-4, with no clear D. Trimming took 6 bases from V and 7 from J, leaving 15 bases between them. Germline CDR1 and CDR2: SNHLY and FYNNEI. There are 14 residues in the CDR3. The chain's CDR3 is CASSKWGVGEKLFF. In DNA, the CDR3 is TGTGCCAGCAGCAAGTGGGGAGTTGGTGAAAAACTGTTTTTT.

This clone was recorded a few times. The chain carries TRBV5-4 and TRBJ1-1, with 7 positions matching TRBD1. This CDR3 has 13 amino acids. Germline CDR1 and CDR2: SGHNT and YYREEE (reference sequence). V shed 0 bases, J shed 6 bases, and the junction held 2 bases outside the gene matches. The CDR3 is CASSLDRGAEAFF. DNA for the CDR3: TGTGCCAGCAGCTTGGACAGGGGAGCTGAAGCTTTCTTT. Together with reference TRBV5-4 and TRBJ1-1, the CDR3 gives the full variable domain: ETGVTQSPTHLIKTRGQQVTLRCSSQSGHNTVSWYQQALGQGPQFIFQYYREEENGRGNFPPRFSGLQFPNYSSELNVNALELDDSALYLCASSLDRGAEAFFGQGTRLTVV.

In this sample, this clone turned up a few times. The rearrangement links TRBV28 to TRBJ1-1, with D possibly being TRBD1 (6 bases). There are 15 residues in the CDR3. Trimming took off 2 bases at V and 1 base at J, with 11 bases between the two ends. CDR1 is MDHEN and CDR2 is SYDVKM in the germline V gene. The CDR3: CASSLPQGGNTEAFF. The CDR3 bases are TGTGCCAGCAGTTTACCACAGGGCGGGAACACTGAAGCTTTCTTT.

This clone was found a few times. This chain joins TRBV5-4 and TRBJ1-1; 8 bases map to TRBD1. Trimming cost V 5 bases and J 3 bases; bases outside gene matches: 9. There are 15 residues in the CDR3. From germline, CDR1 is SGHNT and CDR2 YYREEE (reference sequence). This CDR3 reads CASSTQGGVDTEAFF. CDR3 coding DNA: TGTGCCAGCAGTACACAGGGGGGAGTAGACACTGAAGCTTTCTTT. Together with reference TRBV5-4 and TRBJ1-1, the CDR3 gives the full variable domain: ETGVTQSPTHLIKTRGQQVTLRCSSQSGHNTVSWYQQALGQGPQFIFQYYREEENGRGNFPPRFSGLQFPNYSSELNVNALELDDSALYLCASSTQGGVDTEAFFGQGTRLTVV.

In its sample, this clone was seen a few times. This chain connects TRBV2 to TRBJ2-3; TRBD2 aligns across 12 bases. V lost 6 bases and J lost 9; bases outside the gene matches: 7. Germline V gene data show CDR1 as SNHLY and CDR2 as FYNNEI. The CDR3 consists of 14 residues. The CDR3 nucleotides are TGTGCCAGCAGAGTGACTAGCGGGAGCCCCACGCAGTATTTT. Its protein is CASRVTSGSPTQYF.

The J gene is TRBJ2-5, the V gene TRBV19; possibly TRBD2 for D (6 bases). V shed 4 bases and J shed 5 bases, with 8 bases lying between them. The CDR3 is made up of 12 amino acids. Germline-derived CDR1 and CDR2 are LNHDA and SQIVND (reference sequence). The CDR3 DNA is TGTGCCAGTAGTAGGGGACTGGAGACCCAGTACTTC. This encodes CASSRGLETQYF.

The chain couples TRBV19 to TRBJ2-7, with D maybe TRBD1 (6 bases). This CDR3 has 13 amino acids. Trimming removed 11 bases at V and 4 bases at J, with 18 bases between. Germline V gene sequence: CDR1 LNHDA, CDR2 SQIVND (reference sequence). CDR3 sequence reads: CAAGSGVGYEQYF. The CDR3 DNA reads TGTGCCGCCGGATCAGGGGTCGGTTACGAGCAGTACTTC.

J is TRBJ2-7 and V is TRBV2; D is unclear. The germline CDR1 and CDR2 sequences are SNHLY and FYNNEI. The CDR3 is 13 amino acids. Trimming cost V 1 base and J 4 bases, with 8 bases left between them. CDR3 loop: CASSEDLLYEQYF. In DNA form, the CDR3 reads TGTGCCAGCAGTGAAGACCTATTATACGAGCAGTACTTC.

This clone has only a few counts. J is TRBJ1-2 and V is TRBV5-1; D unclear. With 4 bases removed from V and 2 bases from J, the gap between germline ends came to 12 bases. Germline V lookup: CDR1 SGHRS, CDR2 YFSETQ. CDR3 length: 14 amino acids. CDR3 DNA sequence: TGCGCCAGCAGCAGGTCGGGTGCGAACTATGGCTACACCTTC. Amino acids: CASSRSGANYGYTF.

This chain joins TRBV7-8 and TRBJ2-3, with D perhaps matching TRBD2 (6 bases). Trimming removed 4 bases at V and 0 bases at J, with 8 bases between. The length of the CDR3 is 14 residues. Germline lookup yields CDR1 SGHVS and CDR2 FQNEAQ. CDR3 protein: CASSWGTSTDTQYF. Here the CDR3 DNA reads TGTGCCAGCAGCTGGGGGACTAGCACAGATACGCAGTATTTT.